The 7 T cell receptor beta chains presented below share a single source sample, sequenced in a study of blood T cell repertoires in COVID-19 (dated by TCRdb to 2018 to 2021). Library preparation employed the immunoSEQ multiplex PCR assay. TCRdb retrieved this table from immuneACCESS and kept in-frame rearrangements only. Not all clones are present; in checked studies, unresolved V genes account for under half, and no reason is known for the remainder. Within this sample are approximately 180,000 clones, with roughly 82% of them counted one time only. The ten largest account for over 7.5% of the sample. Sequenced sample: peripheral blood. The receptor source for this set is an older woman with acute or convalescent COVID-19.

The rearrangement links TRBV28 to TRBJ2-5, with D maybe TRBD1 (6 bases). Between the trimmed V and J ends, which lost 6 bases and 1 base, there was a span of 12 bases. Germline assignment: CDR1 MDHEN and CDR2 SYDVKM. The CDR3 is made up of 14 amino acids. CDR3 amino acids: CASRLRGTQETQYF. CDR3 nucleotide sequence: TGTGCCAGCAGATTGAGGGGGACCCAAGAGACCCAGTACTTC.

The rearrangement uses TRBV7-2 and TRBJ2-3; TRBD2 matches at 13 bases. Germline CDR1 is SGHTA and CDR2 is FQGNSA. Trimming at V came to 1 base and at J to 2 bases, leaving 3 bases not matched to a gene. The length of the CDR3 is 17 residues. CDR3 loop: CASSLDGTSGITDTQYF. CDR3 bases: TGTGCCAGCAGCTTAGACGGGACTAGCGGGATCACAGATACGCAGTATTTT. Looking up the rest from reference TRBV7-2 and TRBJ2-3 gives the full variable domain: GAGVSQSPSNKVTEKGKDVELRCDPISGHTALYWYRQSLGQGLEFLIYFQGNSAPDKSGLPSDRFSAERTGGSVSTLTIQRTQQEDSAVYLCASSLDGTSGITDTQYFGPGTRLTVL.

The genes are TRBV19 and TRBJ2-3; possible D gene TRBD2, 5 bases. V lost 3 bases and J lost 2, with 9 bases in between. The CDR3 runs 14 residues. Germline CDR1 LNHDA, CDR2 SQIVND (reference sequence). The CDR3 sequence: CASSIGVPTDTQYF. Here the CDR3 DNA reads TGTGCCAGTAGTATCGGGGTACCCACAGATACGCAGTATTTT.

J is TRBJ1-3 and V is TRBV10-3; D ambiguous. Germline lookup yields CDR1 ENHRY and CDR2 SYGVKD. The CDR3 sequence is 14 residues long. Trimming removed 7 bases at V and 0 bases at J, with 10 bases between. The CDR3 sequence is CAITSDSSGNTIYF. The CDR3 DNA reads TGTGCCATCACCTCAGACTCCTCTGGAAACACCATATATTTT.

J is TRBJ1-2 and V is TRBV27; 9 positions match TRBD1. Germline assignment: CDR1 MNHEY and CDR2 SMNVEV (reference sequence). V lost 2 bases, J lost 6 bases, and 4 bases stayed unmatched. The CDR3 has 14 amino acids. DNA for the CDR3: TGTGCCAGCAGTTTAGGACAGGGGCAAAATGGCTACACCTTC. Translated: CASSLGQGQNGYTF.

CDR3 sequence (DNA): TGTGCCAGCAGTTTATACAGGGGAGGCCGTACAGATACGCAGTATTTT. Its protein product is CASSLYRGGRTDTQYF. This chain links TRBV27 with TRBJ2-3, with D possibly TRBD1 on 7 matching bases. The CDR3 has 16 amino acids. CDR1 and CDR2 from the germline V gene are MNHEY and SMNVEV (reference sequence). The V end lost 1 base, the J end lost 3 bases, and 14 bases lay between the germline ends.

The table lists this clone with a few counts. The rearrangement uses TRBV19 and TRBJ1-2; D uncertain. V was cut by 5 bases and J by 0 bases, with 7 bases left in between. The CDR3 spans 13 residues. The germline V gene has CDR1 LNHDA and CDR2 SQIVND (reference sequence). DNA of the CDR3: TGTGCCAGTAGTGCGGGTCCTAACTATGGCTACACCTTC. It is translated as CASSAGPNYGYTF.